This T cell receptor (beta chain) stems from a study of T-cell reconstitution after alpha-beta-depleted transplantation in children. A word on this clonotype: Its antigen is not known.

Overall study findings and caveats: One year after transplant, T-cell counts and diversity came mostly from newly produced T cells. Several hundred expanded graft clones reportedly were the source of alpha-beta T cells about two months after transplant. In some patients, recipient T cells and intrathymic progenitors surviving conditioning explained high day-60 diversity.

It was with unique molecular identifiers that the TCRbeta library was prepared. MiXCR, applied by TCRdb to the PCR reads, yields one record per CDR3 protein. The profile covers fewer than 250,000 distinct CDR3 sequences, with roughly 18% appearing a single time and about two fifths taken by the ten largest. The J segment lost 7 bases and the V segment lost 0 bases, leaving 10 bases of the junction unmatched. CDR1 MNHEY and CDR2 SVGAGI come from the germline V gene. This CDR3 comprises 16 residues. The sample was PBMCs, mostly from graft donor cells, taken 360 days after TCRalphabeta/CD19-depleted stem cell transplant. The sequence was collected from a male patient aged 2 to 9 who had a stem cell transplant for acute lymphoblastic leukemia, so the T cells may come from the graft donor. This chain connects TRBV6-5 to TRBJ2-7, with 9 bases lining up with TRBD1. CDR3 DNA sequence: TGTGCCAGCAGTTACTCTCCGGGACAGGGTCTACGTGAGCAGTACTTC. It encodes CASSYSPGQGLREQYF.